This is a list of T cell receptor beta chains from one sample in a study of cytomegalovirus exposure and HLA in healthy donors. Clones were sequenced by immunoSEQ multiplex PCR, and TCRdb holds only the in-frame ones, with some missing. This sample has approximately 160,000 clones; roughly 91% occur once, and the top ten carry 10%. The sample was PBMCs. The receptors derive from a woman aged 18-35 years in good health and CMV-seropositive. CDR3s include the opening cysteine and the closing phenylalanine or tryptophan. D genes are given only for firm matches. Size is omitted from some rows. Given values are once, few, many or a class for expanded clones.

clone size: few
J gene: TRBJ1-2
V gene: TRBV20-1
D gene: NA
CDR3 protein: CSAQAGYGYTF
CDR3 DNA: TGCAGTGCCCAAGCGGGTTATGGCTACACCTTC

clone size: NA
J gene: TRBJ2-2
V gene: TRBV7-3
D gene: TRBD1
CDR3 protein: CASSLTGQGVGELFF
CDR3 DNA: TGTGCCAGCAGCTTAACGGGACAGGGTGTCGGGGAGCTGTTTTTT

clone size: NA
J gene: TRBJ2-2
V gene: TRBV5-1
D gene: TRBD2
CDR3 protein: CASSLEASGRLNTGELFF
CDR3 DNA: TGCGCCAGCAGCTTGGAAGCTAGCGGGAGATTGAACACCGGGGAGCTGTTTTTT

clone size: NA
J gene: TRBJ2-1
V gene: TRBV6-5
D gene: NA
CDR3 protein: CASSYSREWYNEQFF
CDR3 DNA: TGTGCCAGCAGTTACTCCCGGGAGTGGTACAATGAGCAGTTCTTC

clone size: NA
J gene: TRBJ2-5
V gene: TRBV7-6
D gene: NA
CDR3 protein: CASSLGLQGGETQYF
CDR3 DNA: TGTGCCAGCAGCTTAGGGTTGCAGGGTGGAGAGACCCAGTACTTC

clone size: NA
J gene: TRBJ2-1
V gene: TRBV7-2
D gene: NA
CDR3 protein: CASSLNTGYNEQFF
CDR3 DNA: TGTGCCAGCAGCTTAAATACCGGCTACAATGAGCAGTTCTTC

clone size: NA
J gene: TRBJ2-1
V gene: TRBV27
D gene: TRBD2
CDR3 protein: CASRRASGHEQFF
CDR3 DNA: TGTGCCAGCAGAAGGGCTAGCGGCCATGAGCAGTTCTTC

clone size: few
J gene: TRBJ2-3
V gene: TRBV4-2
D gene: TRBD1
CDR3 protein: CASSPTGTGDTDTQYF
CDR3 DNA: TGTGCCAGCAGCCCGACCGGGACAGGGGACACAGATACGCAGTATTTT

clone size: NA
J gene: TRBJ1-3
V gene: TRBV28
D gene: NA
CDR3 protein: CASSSTGYGNTIYF
CDR3 DNA: TGTGCCAGCAGTTCTACAGGGTATGGAAACACCATATATTTT

clone size: NA
J gene: TRBJ2-5
V gene: TRBV5-4
D gene: TRBD1
CDR3 protein: CASSLGGQETQYF
CDR3 DNA: TGTGCCAGCAGCTTGGGGGGACAGGAGACCCAGTACTTC

clone size: NA
J gene: TRBJ2-7
V gene: TRBV7-2
D gene: NA
CDR3 protein: CASSSHRIDYSYEQYF
CDR3 DNA: TGTGCCAGCAGCTCCCACAGAATAGATTACTCCTACGAGCAGTACTTC

clone size: many
J gene: TRBJ2-2
V gene: TRBV6-4
D gene: NA
CDR3 protein: CASSDSTGPGELFF
CDR3 DNA: TGTGCCAGCAGTGACTCTACTGGGCCCGGGGAGCTGTTTTTT

clone size: NA
J gene: TRBJ1-3
V gene: TRBV28
D gene: NA
CDR3 protein: CASSLSGGLSGNTIYF
CDR3 DNA: TGTGCCAGCAGTTTATCGGGGGGACTGTCGGGAAACACCATATATTTT

clone size: once
J gene: TRBJ2-1
V gene: TRBV7-9
D gene: TRBD2
CDR3 protein: CASRGLAGGEEQFF
CDR3 DNA: TGTGCCAGCAGAGGACTAGCGGGAGGGGAAGAGCAGTTCTTC

clone size: once
J gene: TRBJ2-7
V gene: TRBV4-3
D gene: TRBD2
CDR3 protein: CASSRRLAGPYEQYF
CDR3 DNA: TGCGCCAGCAGCCGTAGACTAGCGGGGCCCTACGAGCAGTACTTC

clone size: once
J gene: TRBJ2-1
V gene: TRBV28
D gene: NA
CDR3 protein: CASRDTQGGEQFF
CDR3 DNA: TGTGCCAGCAGAGATACCCAGGGCGGTGAGCAGTTCTTC

clone size: NA
J gene: TRBJ1-4
V gene: TRBV5-4
D gene: TRBD1
CDR3 protein: CASSPDRGVEKLFF
CDR3 DNA: TGTGCCAGCAGCCCGGACAGGGGTGTTGAAAAACTGTTTTTT

clone size: NA
J gene: TRBJ2-7
V gene: TRBV5-1
D gene: TRBD1
CDR3 protein: CASSVLGPGQGAYEQYF
CDR3 DNA: TGCGCCAGCAGCGTGCTCGGGCCGGGACAGGGGGCCTACGAGCAGTACTTC

clone size: NA
J gene: TRBJ2-3
V gene: TRBV9
D gene: NA
CDR3 protein: CASSATSFSSTDTQYF
CDR3 DNA: TGTGCCAGCAGCGCCACTAGCTTCTCTAGCACAGATACGCAGTATTTT

clone size: NA
J gene: TRBJ2-3
V gene: TRBV28
D gene: NA
CDR3 protein: CASSQPGQISTDTQYF
CDR3 DNA: TGTGCCAGCAGTCAACCCGGACAGATTAGCACAGATACGCAGTATTTT

clone size: few
J gene: TRBJ2-7
V gene: TRBV7-8
D gene: TRBD2
CDR3 protein: CASSPLRVAGPELYF
CDR3 DNA: TGTGCCAGCAGTCCTCTCAGAGTAGCGGGCCCGGAGTTGTACTTC

clone size: NA
J gene: TRBJ2-1
V gene: TRBV7-2
D gene: NA
CDR3 protein: CASSPTAVPSYNEQFF
CDR3 DNA: TGTGCCAGCAGCCCCACAGCGGTCCCCTCCTACAATGAGCAGTTCTTC

clone size: NA
J gene: TRBJ1-1
V gene: TRBV5-1
D gene: TRBD1
CDR3 protein: CASSLQGDTEAFF
CDR3 DNA: TGCGCCAGCAGCTTACAGGGGGATACTGAAGCTTTCTTT

clone size: NA
J gene: TRBJ2-7
V gene: TRBV5-6
D gene: TRBD2
CDR3 protein: CASSSSGGSYEQYF
CDR3 DNA: TGTGCCAGCAGTTCTAGCGGGGGCTCCTACGAGCAGTACTTC

clone size: NA
J gene: TRBJ2-5
V gene: TRBV6-5
D gene: TRBD2
CDR3 protein: CASSYSTSGYQETQYF
CDR3 DNA: TGTGCCAGCAGTTACTCGACTAGCGGATACCAAGAGACCCAGTACTTC

clone size: NA
J gene: TRBJ1-3
V gene: TRBV25-1
D gene: NA
CDR3 protein: CASSGRANSGNTIYF
CDR3 DNA: TGTGCCAGCAGTGGCAGGGCCAACTCTGGAAACACCATATATTTT

clone size: NA
J gene: TRBJ2-1
V gene: TRBV19
D gene: TRBD2
CDR3 protein: CASSREGLNNEQFF
CDR3 DNA: TGTGCCAGTTCGCGGGAGGGTTTAAACAATGAGCAGTTCTTC

clone size: NA
J gene: TRBJ2-7
V gene: TRBV7-2
D gene: TRBD2
CDR3 protein: CASSSGLAASYEQYF
CDR3 DNA: TGTGCCAGCAGCTCGGGACTAGCGGCTTCCTACGAGCAGTACTTC

clone size: NA
J gene: TRBJ1-5
V gene: TRBV19
D gene: TRBD1
CDR3 protein: CASSDDRGRGNQPQHF
CDR3 DNA: TGTGCCAGTAGTGATGACAGGGGCCGAGGCAATCAGCCCCAGCATTTT

clone size: NA
J gene: TRBJ2-1
V gene: TRBV19
D gene: NA
CDR3 protein: CASSIVGPRPGSYNEQFF
CDR3 DNA: TGTGCCAGTAGTATAGTTGGCCCTCGACCGGGCTCCTACAATGAGCAGTTCTTC

clone size: NA
J gene: TRBJ1-1
V gene: TRBV5-1
D gene: TRBD1
CDR3 protein: CASSFGTGNTEAFF
CDR3 DNA: TGCGCCAGCAGCTTTGGGACAGGGAACACTGAAGCTTTCTTT

clone size: NA
J gene: TRBJ2-7
V gene: TRBV4-1
D gene: TRBD1
CDR3 protein: CASSGGTGAYEQYF
CDR3 DNA: TGCGCCAGCAGCGGAGGGACAGGGGCCTACGAGCAGTACTTC

clone size: NA
J gene: TRBJ2-1
V gene: TRBV19
D gene: TRBD2
CDR3 protein: CASSPRTSSSSYNEQFF
CDR3 DNA: TGTGCCAGTAGTCCAAGGACTAGCTCGAGCTCCTACAATGAGCAGTTCTTC

clone size: NA
J gene: TRBJ2-7
V gene: TRBV18
D gene: NA
CDR3 protein: CASSPGGRGTYEQYF
CDR3 DNA: TGTGCCAGCTCACCAGGGGGGCGGGGGACCTACGAGCAGTACTTC

clone size: NA
J gene: TRBJ1-1
V gene: TRBV27
D gene: NA
CDR3 protein: CASSQTEKNFEAFF
CDR3 DNA: TGTGCCAGCAGTCAAACCGAGAAGAATTTTGAAGCTTTCTTT